The clone carrying this TCR beta chain was seen a handful of times. No infections or other immune events were documented during collection. Repertoires were generated with immunoSEQ multiplex PCR, while TCRdb's copy carries only in-frame clones and drops some. The table lists tens of thousands of clones, 88% of them singletons. These data come from a study of identifying expanded T cells in peripheral blood. From germline, CDR1 is SGHRS and CDR2 YFSETQ. The V and J ends lost 0 bases and 3 bases respectively, with 9 bases between them. The length of the CDR3 is 14 residues. The chain carries TRBV5-1 and TRBJ2-5; D unresolved. The sequenced sample consisted of blood. This clonotype was obtained from a person aged 18-70 years in good health. CDR3 coding DNA: TGCGCCAGCAGCTTGGGACACTATAAAGAGACCCAGTACTTC. Translating gives CASSLGHYKETQYF.